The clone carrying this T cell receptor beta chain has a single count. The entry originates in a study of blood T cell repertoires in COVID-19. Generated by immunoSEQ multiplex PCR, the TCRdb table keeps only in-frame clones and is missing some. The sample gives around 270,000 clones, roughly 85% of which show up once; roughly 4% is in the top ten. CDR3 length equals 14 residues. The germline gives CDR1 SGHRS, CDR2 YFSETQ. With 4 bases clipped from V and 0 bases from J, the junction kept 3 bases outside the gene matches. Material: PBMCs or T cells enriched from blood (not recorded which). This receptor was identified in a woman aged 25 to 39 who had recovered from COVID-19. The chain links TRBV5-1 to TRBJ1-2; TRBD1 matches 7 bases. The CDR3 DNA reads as TGCGCCAGCAGCACCGGGACAGCTAACTATGGCTACACCTTC. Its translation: CASSTGTANYGYTF.